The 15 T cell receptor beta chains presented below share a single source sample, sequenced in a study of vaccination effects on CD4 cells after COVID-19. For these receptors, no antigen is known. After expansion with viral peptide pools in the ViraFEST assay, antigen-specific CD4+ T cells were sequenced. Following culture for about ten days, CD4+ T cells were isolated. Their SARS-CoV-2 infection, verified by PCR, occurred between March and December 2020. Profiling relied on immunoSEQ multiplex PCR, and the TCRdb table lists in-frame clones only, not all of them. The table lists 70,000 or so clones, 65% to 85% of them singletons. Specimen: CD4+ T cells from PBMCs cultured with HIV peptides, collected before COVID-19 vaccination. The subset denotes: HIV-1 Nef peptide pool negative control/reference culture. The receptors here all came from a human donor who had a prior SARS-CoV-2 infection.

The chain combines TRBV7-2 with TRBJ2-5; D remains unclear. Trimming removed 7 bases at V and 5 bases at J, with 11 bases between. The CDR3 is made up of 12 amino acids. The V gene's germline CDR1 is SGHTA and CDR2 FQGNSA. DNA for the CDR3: TGTGCCAGCACTCACCGTGGCGAGACCCAGTACTTC. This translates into CASTHRGETQYF.

As DNA, the CDR3 is TGTGCCAGCAGGAGTAGGGCAGATACGCAGTATTTT. Its translation: CASRSRADTQYF. The rearrangement joins TRBV28 to TRBJ2-3; no clear D gene. CDR1 and CDR2 (germline): MDHEN, SYDVKM. The CDR3 extends over 12 amino acids. V lost 6 bases, J lost 4 bases, and 8 bases lay in between.

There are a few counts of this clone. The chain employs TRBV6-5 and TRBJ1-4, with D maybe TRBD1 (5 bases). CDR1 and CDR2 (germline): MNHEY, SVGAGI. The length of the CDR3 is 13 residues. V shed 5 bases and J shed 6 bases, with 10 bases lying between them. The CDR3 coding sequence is TGTGCCAGCAGTCAGGGATATGATGAAAAACTGTTTTTT. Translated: CASSQGYDEKLFF.

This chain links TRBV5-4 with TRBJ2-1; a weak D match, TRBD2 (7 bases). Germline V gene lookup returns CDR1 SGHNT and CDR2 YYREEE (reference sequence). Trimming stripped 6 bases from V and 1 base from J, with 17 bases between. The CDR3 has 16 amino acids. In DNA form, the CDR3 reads TGTGCCAGCACCACTGGGGGGGCCTCTTCCTACAATGAGCAGTTCTTC. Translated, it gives CASTTGGASSYNEQFF. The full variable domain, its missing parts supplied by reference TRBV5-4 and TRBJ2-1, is ETGVTQSPTHLIKTRGQQVTLRCSSQSGHNTVSWYQQALGQGPQFIFQYYREEENGRGNFPPRFSGLQFPNYSSELNVNALELDDSALYLCASTTGGASSYNEQFFGPGTRLTVL.

CDR3 in amino acids: CASSERREKTQYF. DNA for the CDR3: TGTGCCAGCAGTGAACGAAGGGAAAAGACCCAGTACTTC. The V call is TRBV6-1, the J call TRBJ2-5; D is unclear. The CDR3 totals 13 residues. Trimming stripped 2 bases from V and 6 bases from J, with 10 bases between. Germline V gene lookup returns CDR1 MNHNS and CDR2 SASEGT.

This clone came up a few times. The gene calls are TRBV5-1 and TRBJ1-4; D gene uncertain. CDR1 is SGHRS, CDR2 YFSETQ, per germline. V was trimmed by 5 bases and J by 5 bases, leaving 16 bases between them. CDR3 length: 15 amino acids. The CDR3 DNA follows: TGCGCCAGCAGGATTGCTGTGGGTGGAAATGAAAAACTGTTTTTT. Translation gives CASRIAVGGNEKLFF.

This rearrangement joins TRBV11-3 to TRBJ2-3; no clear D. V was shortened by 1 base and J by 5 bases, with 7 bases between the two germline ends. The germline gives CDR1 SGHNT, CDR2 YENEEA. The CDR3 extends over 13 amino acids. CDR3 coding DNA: TGTGCCAGCAGCTTAGGATCCCTAGATACGCAGTATTTT. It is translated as CASSLGSLDTQYF.

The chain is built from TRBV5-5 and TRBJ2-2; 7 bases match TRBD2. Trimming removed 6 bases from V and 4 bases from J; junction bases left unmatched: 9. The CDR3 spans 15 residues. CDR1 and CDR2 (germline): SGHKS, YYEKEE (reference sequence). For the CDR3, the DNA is TGTGCCAGCAACCCGACGGTAGCGGGCACCGGGGAGCTGTTTTTT. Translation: CASNPTVAGTGELFF.

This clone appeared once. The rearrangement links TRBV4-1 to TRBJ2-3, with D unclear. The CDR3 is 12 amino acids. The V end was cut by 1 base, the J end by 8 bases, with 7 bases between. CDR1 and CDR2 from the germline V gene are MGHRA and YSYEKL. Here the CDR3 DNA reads TGCGCCAGCAGCCAAGGCTTGGGTACGCAGTATTTT. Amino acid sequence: CASSQGLGTQYF.

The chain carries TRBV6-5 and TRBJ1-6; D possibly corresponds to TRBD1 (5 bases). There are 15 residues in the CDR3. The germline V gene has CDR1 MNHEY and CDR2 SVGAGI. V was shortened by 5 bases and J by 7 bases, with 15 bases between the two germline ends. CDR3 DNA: TGTGCCAGCAGTCAGAACCGGGACCTCAATTCACCCCTCCACTTT. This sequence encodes CASSQNRDLNSPLHF.

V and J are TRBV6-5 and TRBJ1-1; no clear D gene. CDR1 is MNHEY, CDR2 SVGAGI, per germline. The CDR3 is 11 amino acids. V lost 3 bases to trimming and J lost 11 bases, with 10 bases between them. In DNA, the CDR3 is TGTGCCAGCAGTTATGGGAGGAGGGCTTTCTTT. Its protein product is CASSYGRRAFF.

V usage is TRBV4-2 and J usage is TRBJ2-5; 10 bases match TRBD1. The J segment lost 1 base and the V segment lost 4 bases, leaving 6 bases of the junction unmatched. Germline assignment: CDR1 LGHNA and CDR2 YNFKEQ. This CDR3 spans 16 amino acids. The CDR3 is CASSPPGTGAQETQYF. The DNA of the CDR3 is TGTGCCAGCAGCCCCCCAGGGACAGGGGCCCAAGAGACCCAGTACTTC.

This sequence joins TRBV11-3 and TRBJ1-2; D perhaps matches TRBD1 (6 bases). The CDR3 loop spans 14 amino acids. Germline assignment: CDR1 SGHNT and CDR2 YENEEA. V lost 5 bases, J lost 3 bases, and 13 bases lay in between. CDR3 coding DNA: TGTGCCAGCAGCGAACAGGGTTTTGACTATGGCTACACCTTC. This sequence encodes CASSEQGFDYGYTF. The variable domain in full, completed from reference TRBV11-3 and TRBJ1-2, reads EAGVVQSPRYKIIEKKQPVAFWCNPISGHNTLYWYLQNLGQGPELLIRYENEEAVDDSQLPKDRFSAERLKGVDSTLKIQPAELGDSAVYLCASSEQGFDYGYTFGSGTRLTVV.

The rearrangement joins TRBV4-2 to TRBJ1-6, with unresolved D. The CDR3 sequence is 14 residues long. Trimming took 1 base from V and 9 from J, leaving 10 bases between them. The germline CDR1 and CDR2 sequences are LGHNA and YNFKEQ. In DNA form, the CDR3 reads TGTGCCAGCAGCCAAGCCGGGTCCCCTTCACCCCTCCACTTT. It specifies CASSQAGSPSPLHF.

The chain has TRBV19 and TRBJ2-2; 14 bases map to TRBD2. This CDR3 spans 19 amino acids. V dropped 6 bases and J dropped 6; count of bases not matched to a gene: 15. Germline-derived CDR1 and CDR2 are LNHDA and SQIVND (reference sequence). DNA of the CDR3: TGTGCCAGTAGCCCCGAAGGGACTAGCGGGAGTGGTTTTGCCGGGGAGCTGTTTTTT. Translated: CASSPEGTSGSGFAGELFF.